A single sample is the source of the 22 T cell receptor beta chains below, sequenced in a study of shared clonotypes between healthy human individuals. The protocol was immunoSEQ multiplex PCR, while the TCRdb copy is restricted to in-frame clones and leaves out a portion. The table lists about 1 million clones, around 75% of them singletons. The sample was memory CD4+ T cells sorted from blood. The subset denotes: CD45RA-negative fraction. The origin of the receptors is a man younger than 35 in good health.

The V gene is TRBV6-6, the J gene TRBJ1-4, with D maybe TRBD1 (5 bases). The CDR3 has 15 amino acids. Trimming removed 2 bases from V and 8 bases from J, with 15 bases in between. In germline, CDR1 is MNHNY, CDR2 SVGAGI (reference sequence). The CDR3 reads CASSYPIGTVEKLFF. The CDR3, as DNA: TGTGCCAGCAGTTACCCCATAGGGACGGTCGAAAAACTGTTTTTT.

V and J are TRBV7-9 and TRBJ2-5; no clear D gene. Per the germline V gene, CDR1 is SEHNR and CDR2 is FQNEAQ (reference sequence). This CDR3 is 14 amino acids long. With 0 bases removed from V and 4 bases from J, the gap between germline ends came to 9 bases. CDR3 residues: CASSLAGIGETQYF. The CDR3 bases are TGTGCCAGCAGCTTAGCGGGGATTGGAGAGACCCAGTACTTC. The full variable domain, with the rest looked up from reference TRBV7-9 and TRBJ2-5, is DTGVSQNPRHKITKRGQNVTFRCDPISEHNRLYWYRQTLGQGPEFLTYFQNEAQLEKSRLLSDRFSAERPKGSFSTLEIQRTEQGDSAMYLCASSLAGIGETQYFGPGTRLLVL.

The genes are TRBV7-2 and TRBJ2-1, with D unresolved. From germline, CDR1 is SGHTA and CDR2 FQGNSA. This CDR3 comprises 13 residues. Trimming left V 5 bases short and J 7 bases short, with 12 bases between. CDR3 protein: CASSPLWGNEQFF. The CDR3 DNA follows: TGTGCCAGCAGCCCCCTCTGGGGAAATGAGCAGTTCTTC.

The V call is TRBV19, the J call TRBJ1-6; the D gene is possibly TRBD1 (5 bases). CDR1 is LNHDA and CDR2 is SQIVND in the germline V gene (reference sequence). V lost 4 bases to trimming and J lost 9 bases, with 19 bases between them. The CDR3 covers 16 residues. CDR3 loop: CASSNLGQGSFSPLHF. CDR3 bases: TGTGCCAGTAGTAACCTGGGGCAGGGCTCCTTTTCACCCCTCCACTTT.

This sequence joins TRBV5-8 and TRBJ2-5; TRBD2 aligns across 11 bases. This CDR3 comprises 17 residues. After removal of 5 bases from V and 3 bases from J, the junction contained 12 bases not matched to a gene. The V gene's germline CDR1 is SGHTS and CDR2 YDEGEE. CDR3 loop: CASSPGTSGVREETQYF. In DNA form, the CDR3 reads TGTGCCAGCAGTCCCGGGACTAGCGGTGTGCGGGAAGAGACCCAGTACTTC.

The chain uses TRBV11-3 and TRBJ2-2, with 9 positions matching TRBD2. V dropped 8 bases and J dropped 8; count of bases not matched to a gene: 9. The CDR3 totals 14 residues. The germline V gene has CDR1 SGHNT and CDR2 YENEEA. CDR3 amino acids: CASEPGLAGGELFF. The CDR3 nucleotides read TGTGCCAGCGAACCGGGACTAGCCGGTGGGGAGCTGTTTTTT.

In DNA, the CDR3 is TGCGCCAGCAGCCTGGTCCCAGGGGGCGATCAGCCCCAGCATTTT. It specifies CASSLVPGGDQPQHF. The rearrangement uses TRBV5-1 and TRBJ1-5; 8 bases match TRBD1. This CDR3 spans 15 amino acids. The V gene's germline CDR1 is SGHRS and CDR2 YFSETQ. V lost 4 bases to trimming and J lost 5 bases; unmatched junction nucleotides: 8.

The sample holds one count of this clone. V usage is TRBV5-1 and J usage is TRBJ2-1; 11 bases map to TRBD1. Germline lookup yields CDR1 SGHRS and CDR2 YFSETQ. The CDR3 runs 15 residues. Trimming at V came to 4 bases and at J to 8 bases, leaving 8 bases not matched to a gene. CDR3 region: CASSPGDRGNYEQFF. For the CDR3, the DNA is TGCGCCAGCAGCCCCGGGGACAGGGGGAACTATGAGCAGTTCTTC. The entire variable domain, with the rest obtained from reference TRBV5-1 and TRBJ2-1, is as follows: KAGVTQTPRYLIKTRGQQVTLSCSPISGHRSVSWYQQTPGQGLQFLFEYFSETQRNKGNFPGRFSGRQFSNSRSEMNVSTLELGDSALYLCASSPGDRGNYEQFFGPGTRLTVL.

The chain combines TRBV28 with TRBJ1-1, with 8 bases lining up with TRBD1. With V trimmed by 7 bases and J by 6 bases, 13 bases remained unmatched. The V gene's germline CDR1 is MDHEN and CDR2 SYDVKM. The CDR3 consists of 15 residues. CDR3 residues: CASTLGGRQGSEAFF. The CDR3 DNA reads TGTGCCAGCACCCTAGGGGGCCGACAGGGGTCTGAAGCTTTCTTT.

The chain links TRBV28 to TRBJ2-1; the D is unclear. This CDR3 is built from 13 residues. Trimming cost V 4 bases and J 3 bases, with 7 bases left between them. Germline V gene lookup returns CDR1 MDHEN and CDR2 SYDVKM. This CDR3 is CASSWPDYNEQFF. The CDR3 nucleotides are TGTGCCAGCAGTTGGCCTGACTACAATGAGCAGTTCTTC.

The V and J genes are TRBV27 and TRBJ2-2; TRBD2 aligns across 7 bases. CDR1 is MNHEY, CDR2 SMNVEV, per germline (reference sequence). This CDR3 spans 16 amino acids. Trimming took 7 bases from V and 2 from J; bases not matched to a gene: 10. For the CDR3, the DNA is TGTGCCAGCATTCCTTGGGACTATTTAAACACCGGGGAGCTGTTTTTT. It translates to CASIPWDYLNTGELFF.

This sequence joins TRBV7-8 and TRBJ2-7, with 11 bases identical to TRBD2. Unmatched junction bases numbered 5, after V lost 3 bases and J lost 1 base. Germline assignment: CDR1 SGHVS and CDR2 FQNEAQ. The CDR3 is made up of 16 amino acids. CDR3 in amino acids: CASSLTSGILSYEQYF. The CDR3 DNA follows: TGTGCCAGCAGCTTGACTAGCGGGATCTTATCCTACGAGCAGTACTTC.

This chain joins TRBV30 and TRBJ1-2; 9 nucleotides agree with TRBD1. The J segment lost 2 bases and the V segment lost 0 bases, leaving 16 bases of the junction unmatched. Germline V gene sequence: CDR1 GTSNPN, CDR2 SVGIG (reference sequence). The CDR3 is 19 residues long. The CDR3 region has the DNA TGTGCCTGGAGTGTATTTATTCTTTTTGGGGACAGGGCGAACTATGGCTACACCTTC. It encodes CAWSVFILFGDRANYGYTF.

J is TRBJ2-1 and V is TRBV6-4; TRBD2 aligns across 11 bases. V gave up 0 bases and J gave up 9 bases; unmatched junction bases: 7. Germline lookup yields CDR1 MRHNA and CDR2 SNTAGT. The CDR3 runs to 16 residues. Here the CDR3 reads CASSDSVAGGPSEQFF. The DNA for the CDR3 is TGTGCCAGCAGTGACTCGGTAGCGGGGGGGCCGAGTGAGCAGTTCTTC.

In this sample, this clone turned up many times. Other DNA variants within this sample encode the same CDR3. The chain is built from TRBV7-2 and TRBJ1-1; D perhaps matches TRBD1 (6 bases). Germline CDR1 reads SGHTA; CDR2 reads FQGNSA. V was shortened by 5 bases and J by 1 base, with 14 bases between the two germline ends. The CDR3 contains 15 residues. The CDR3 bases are TGTGCCAGCAGCCCCCGGGGACAAGGGAACACTGAAGCTTTCTTT. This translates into CASSPRGQGNTEAFF.

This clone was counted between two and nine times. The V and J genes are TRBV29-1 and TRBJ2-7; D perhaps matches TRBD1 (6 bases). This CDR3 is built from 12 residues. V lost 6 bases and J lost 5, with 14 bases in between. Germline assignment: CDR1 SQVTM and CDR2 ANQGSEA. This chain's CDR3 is CSVGSRGDEQYF. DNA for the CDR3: TGCAGCGTCGGTTCCAGGGGTGACGAGCAGTACTTC.

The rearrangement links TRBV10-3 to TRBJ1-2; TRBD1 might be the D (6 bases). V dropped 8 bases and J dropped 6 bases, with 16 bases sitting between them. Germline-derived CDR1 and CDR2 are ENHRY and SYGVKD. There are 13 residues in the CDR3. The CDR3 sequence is CAIGAQGWDGYTF. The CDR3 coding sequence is TGTGCCATCGGGGCCCAGGGGTGGGATGGCTACACCTTC.

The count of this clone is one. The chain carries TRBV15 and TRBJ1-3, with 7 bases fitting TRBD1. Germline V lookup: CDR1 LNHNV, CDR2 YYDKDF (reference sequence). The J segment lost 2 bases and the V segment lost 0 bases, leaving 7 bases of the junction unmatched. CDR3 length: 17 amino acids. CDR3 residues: CATSRDQETGTGNTIYF. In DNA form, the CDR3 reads TGTGCCACCAGCAGAGATCAAGAGACAGGGACTGGAAACACCATATATTTT.

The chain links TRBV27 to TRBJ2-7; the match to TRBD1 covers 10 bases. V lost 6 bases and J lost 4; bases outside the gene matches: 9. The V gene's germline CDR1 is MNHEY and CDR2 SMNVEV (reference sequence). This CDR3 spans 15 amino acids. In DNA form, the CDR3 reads TGTGCCAGCAGCGCCGCGGGACAGGGGATGTACGAGCAGTACTTC. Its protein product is CASSAAGQGMYEQYF.

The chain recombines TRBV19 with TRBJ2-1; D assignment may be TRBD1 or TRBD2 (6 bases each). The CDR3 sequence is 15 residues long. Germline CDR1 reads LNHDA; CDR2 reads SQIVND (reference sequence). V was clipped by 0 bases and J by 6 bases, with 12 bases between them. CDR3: CASSIEGGGGNEQFF. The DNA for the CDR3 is TGTGCCAGTAGTATAGAAGGCGGAGGGGGCAATGAGCAGTTCTTC.

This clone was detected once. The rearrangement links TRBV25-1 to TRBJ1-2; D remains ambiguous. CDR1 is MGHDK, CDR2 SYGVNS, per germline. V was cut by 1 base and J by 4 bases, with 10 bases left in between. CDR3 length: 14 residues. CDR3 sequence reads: CASSESRLGYGYTF. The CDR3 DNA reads TGTGCCAGCAGTGAATCAAGACTGGGCTATGGCTACACCTTC.

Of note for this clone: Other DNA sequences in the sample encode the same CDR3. The CDR3 reads CASSDGNSPLHF. CDR3 DNA sequence: TGTGCCAGCAGTGACGGGAATTCACCCCTCCACTTT. The chain couples TRBV6-4 to TRBJ1-6; D remains unclear. The CDR3 spans 12 residues. V gave up 2 bases and J gave up 7 bases, with 3 bases separating them. The germline gives CDR1 MRHNA, CDR2 SNTAGT.